One sample yielded the 15 T cell receptor beta chains listed below, sequenced in a study of PD-1 blockade in classical Hodgkin lymphoma. Time point of the sample: cycle 4 day 1 (C4D1), after 6 weeks of nivolumab. No patient escaped relapse after autologous stem cell transplantation, and brentuximab vedotin exposure varied. Data came from immunoSEQ multiplex PCR; TCRdb stores just in-frame clones and leaves some out. The sample lists 21,000 or so clones; 85% were seen once. The sequenced sample was peripheral blood mononuclear cells (PBMCs), obtained before the fourth cycle of nivolumab. The receptor source for this set is a human donor with classical Hodgkin lymphoma.

The chain uses TRBV5-1 and TRBJ2-5; 8 bases fit TRBD1. The V gene end was trimmed by 1 base and the J gene end by 1 base; junction bases not matched to a gene: 9. The CDR3 is made up of 17 amino acids. CDR1 is SGHRS, CDR2 YFSETQ, per germline. The CDR3 nucleotides read TGCGCCAGCAGCTTGACAGGGGGAAGAACACTCCAAGAGACCCAGTACTTC. This gives the protein CASSLTGGRTLQETQYF.

V gene TRBV6-6 combines with J gene TRBJ2-7, with D perhaps TRBD2 (5 bases). From germline, CDR1 is MNHNY and CDR2 SVGAGI (reference sequence). This CDR3 contains 12 residues. V lost 8 bases to trimming and J lost 2 bases, with 10 bases between them. The CDR3 protein is CASEGVTYEQYF. CDR3 bases: TGTGCCAGCGAGGGAGTCACCTACGAGCAGTACTTC.

The V call is TRBV10-2, the J call TRBJ2-7; D not resolved. Germline CDR1 and CDR2: WSHSY and SAAADI. CDR3 length: 12 amino acids. V was pared by 4 bases and J by 0 bases, with 4 bases between. The CDR3 loop is CASSGGSYEQYF. As DNA, the CDR3 is TGCGCCAGCAGTGGGGGCTCCTACGAGCAGTACTTC.

The chain recombines TRBV29-1 with TRBJ1-1; 8 positions agree with TRBD1. The CDR3 sequence is 10 residues long. V shed 7 bases, J shed 11 bases, and the junction held 6 bases outside the gene matches. The germline gives CDR1 SQVTM, CDR2 ANQGSEA. The CDR3 DNA reads as TGCAGCGCTGGGGACAGGCAGGCTTTCTTT. Translation gives CSAGDRQAFF.

The rearrangement links TRBV30 to TRBJ2-5, with D perhaps matching TRBD1 or TRBD2 (5 bases each). V lost 0 bases and J lost 0, with 11 bases in between. CDR3 length: 15 amino acids. Germline V gives CDR1 GTSNPN, CDR2 SVGIG (reference sequence). The CDR3 region is CAWSVPGPNQETQYF. The CDR3, as DNA: TGTGCCTGGAGTGTTCCGGGGCCCAACCAAGAGACCCAGTACTTC.

V usage is TRBV7-2 and J usage is TRBJ1-5; 7 bases agree with TRBD1. CDR1 is SGHTA, CDR2 FQGNSA, per germline. V lost 1 base to trimming and J lost 0 bases; unmatched junction nucleotides: 9. CDR3 size: 18 residues. CDR3 in DNA: TGTGCCAGCAGCTTAGGCAGGGGGGACGGCTATAGCAATCAGCCCCAGCATTTT. It specifies CASSLGRGDGYSNQPQHF. The entire variable domain, with the rest obtained from reference TRBV7-2 and TRBJ1-5, is as follows: GAGVSQSPSNKVTEKGKDVELRCDPISGHTALYWYRQSLGQGLEFLIYFQGNSAPDKSGLPSDRFSAERTGGSVSTLTIQRTQQEDSAVYLCASSLGRGDGYSNQPQHFGDGTRLSIL.

This clone was picked up a small number of times. V usage is TRBV4-1 and J usage is TRBJ2-3; no firm D call. This CDR3 is 14 amino acids long. Trimming took off 0 bases at V and 0 bases at J, with 4 bases between the two ends. Germline assignment: CDR1 MGHRA and CDR2 YSYEKL. DNA for the CDR3: TGCGCCAGCAGCCAAGAAGGTAGCACAGATACGCAGTATTTT. It is translated as CASSQEGSTDTQYF.

The rearrangement links TRBV5-6 to TRBJ1-2; D uncertain. The germline V and J ends were trimmed by 1 base and 0 bases, with 16 bases remaining between them. CDR3 length: 17 residues. Germline CDR1 SGHDT, CDR2 YYEEEE. CDR3 sequence reads: CASSLTRTELANYGYTF. The CDR3 bases are TGTGCCAGCAGCTTGACGCGGACCGAGTTAGCTAACTATGGCTACACCTTC.

This clone rates as medium-sized. The chain uses TRBV15 and TRBJ2-5, with unresolved D. The CDR3 contains 13 residues. Deletions cut 0 bases from V and 5 bases from J, with 7 bases between. Germline loops: CDR1 LNHNV, CDR2 YYDKDF (reference sequence). In DNA, the CDR3 is TGTGCCACCAGCAGAGATCGATATGAGACCCAGTACTTC. This encodes CATSRDRYETQYF.

The V call is TRBV5-1, the J call TRBJ2-1; 11 bases fit TRBD1. Germline CDR1 SGHRS, CDR2 YFSETQ. With V trimmed by 4 bases and J by 10 bases, 10 bases remained unmatched. CDR3 length: 15 residues. Here the CDR3 reads CASSTTGTGGGEQFF. The CDR3 nucleotides read TGCGCCAGCAGCACCACCGGGACAGGGGGGGGCGAGCAGTTCTTC.

Written as DNA, the CDR3 is TGTGCCAGTAGTATCCTGGGGCAGGCTAACTATGGCTACACCTTC. It specifies CASSILGQANYGYTF. The chain carries TRBV19 and TRBJ1-2, with D tentatively TRBD1 (5 bases). The CDR3 is made up of 15 amino acids. V was clipped by 3 bases and J by 0 bases, with 11 bases between them. Germline CDR1 is LNHDA and CDR2 is SQIVND (reference sequence).

The V call is TRBV6-6, the J call TRBJ1-3; 7 bases agree with TRBD1. The CDR3 is 12 amino acids. V was pared by 10 bases and J by 3 bases, with 3 bases of the junction left unmatched. Germline CDR1 is MNHNY and CDR2 is SVGAGI (reference sequence). The CDR3 DNA follows: TGTGCCACGCGGACAGGTGGAAACACCATATATTTT. Amino acids: CATRTGGNTIYF.

Here the CDR3 DNA reads TGTGCCACCGCTAGCGGGAGGACTAATGAGCAGTTCTTC. It yields the protein CATASGRTNEQFF. The V and J genes are TRBV15 and TRBJ2-1; 11 bases agree with TRBD2. The CDR3 is 13 residues long. The V and J ends lost 8 bases and 7 bases, in that order; junction bases with no gene match: 4. From germline, CDR1 is LNHNV and CDR2 YYDKDF (reference sequence).

V and J are TRBV9 and TRBJ2-7; possibly TRBD1 for D (6 bases). Germline-derived CDR1 and CDR2 are SGDLS and YYNGEE. This CDR3 is built from 15 residues. V was shortened by 4 bases and J by 0 bases, with 14 bases between the two germline ends. The CDR3 loop is CASSPMGHPSYEQYF. In DNA, the CDR3 is TGTGCCAGCAGCCCCATGGGACACCCCTCCTACGAGCAGTACTTC.

The rearrangement links TRBV9 to TRBJ2-7; D not resolved. This CDR3 region has 13 residues. The V end lost 0 bases, the J end lost 1 base, and 5 bases lay between the germline ends. Germline assignment: CDR1 SGDLS and CDR2 YYNGEE. The CDR3 DNA reads as TGTGCCAGCAGCGTAGGACCATCCTACGAGCAGTACTTC. It codes for CASSVGPSYEQYF.